The rows below give T cell receptor beta chains drawn from one sample of a study of blood T cell repertoires in COVID-19. The table came from immunoSEQ multiplex PCR; TCRdb's copy has only in-frame clones and leaves some out. The repertoire has about 220,000 clones, 80% to 90% of them found once; the top ten carry 7.5% to 9%. Sequencing used peripheral blood. Source of these receptors: a woman aged 45-60 years with acute or convalescent COVID-19. Both conserved end residues are part of each CDR3. D genes are given only for firm matches. Size tells how often a clone was seen (once, few, many) or the class of an expanded clone, and some rows leave it out.

cdr3_aa cdr3_nt clone_size j_call d_call v_call
CASSSDRNSYNEQFF TGCGCCAGCAGCTCAGACAGGAACTCCTACAATGAGCAGTTCTTC - TRBJ2-1 - TRBV5-1
CASSLGGGVPAGELFF TGTGCCAGCAGCTTAGGAGGGGGCGTACCGGCCGGGGAGCTGTTTTTT - TRBJ2-2 - TRBV5-6
CASSLAGLAGESYEQYF TGCGCCAGCAGCTTGGCTGGACTAGCGGGGGAGAGCTACGAGCAGTACTTC once TRBJ2-7 TRBD2 TRBV5-1
CASSLTSGRTLGEQFF TGTGCCAGCTCACTAACTAGCGGGAGAACTCTCGGTGAGCAGTTCTTC - TRBJ2-1 TRBD2 TRBV18
CASSLLREARTGELFF TGTGCCAGCAGCCTGCTTAGGGAGGCCCGAACCGGGGAGCTGTTTTTT - TRBJ2-2 - TRBV3-1/TRBV3-2
CASSPRLDGTDTQYF TGTGCCAGCAGCCCCAGACTAGACGGCACAGATACGCAGTATTTT - TRBJ2-3 - TRBV14
CASSLQGYGETQYF TGTGCCAGCAGCCTCCAGGGATACGGAGAGACCCAGTACTTC - TRBJ2-5 - TRBV3-1/TRBV3-2
CASSFDSGGVEEQFF TGTGCCAGCAGCTTTGATAGCGGAGGAGTTGAGGAGCAGTTCTTC - TRBJ2-1 - TRBV7-9
CASSSGTSGSINEQFF TGCGCCAGCAGCTCCGGGACTAGCGGGAGTATAAATGAGCAGTTCTTC - TRBJ2-1 TRBD2 TRBV5-1
CASSPGGSQYYTF TGCGCCAGCAGCCCTGGAGGGTCACAATACTACACCTTC few TRBJ1-2 - TRBV5-1
CASSSVRDRGQPQHF TGTGCCAGCAGCTCTGTCCGGGACAGGGGTCAGCCCCAGCATTTT - TRBJ1-5 TRBD1 TRBV7-2
CASSSLRTGNTEAFF TGTGCCAGCAGTTCGCTAAGGACAGGGAACACTGAAGCTTTCTTT - TRBJ1-1 TRBD1 TRBV6-5
CASSISIRGQETQYF TGTGCCAGTAGTATCTCGATAAGGGGGCAAGAGACCCAGTACTTC once TRBJ2-5 - TRBV19
CASSLGAFNEKLFF TGTGCCAGCAGCTTGGGGGCGTTTAATGAAAAACTGTTTTTT few TRBJ1-4 - TRBV5-6
CASSQQGVLDTEAFF TGTGCCAGCAGCCAACAGGGTGTCCTTGACACTGAAGCTTTCTTT - TRBJ1-1 - TRBV11-2
CASSLEGDEQYF TGCGCCAGCAGCTTGGAGGGGGATGAGCAGTACTTC - TRBJ2-7 - TRBV5-1
CASSQDRGSYEQYF TGTGCCAGCAGTCAGGACAGGGGCTCCTACGAGCAGTACTTC - TRBJ2-7 TRBD1 TRBV6-2/TRBV6-3
CASSQSVRGKREQYF TGTGCCAGCAGCCAGTCGGTGCGGGGCAAGAGGGAGCAGTACTTC - TRBJ2-7 - TRBV14
CASSFGGRSGGEQFF TGTGCCAGCAGCTTCGGGGGTAGGTCAGGCGGTGAGCAGTTCTTC - TRBJ2-1 - TRBV11-2
CSVDGRREGGYTF TGCAGCGTCGACGGCCGCAGGGAGGGTGGCTACACCTTC - TRBJ1-2 - TRBV29-1
CAATGGRKYEQYF TGTGCCGCGACAGGGGGTAGAAAGTACGAGCAGTACTTC - TRBJ2-7 TRBD1 TRBV30
CASSERDVASGNTIYF TGTGCCAGCAGTGAGCGGGACGTCGCCTCTGGAAACACCATATATTTT few TRBJ1-3 - TRBV2
CASSQGQGPYNEQFF TGCGCCAGCAGCCAGGGACAGGGGCCTTACAATGAGCAGTTCTTC - TRBJ2-1 TRBD1 TRBV5-1
CASSQAGGSHEQYF TGTGCCAGCAGCCAAGCGGGAGGGAGTCACGAGCAGTACTTC - TRBJ2-7 TRBD2 TRBV7-9
CAWSERAREQYF TGTGCCTGGAGTGAAAGAGCCCGCGAGCAGTACTTC - TRBJ2-7 - TRBV30
CASSTGTGSNQPQHF TGTGCCAGCAGCACCGGGACAGGGAGCAATCAGCCCCAGCATTTT few TRBJ1-5 TRBD1 TRBV5-5
CASSLVSGANVLTF TGTGCCAGCAGCCTAGTCTCTGGGGCCAACGTCCTGACTTTC - TRBJ2-6 - TRBV3-1/TRBV3-2
CATSGQGGGYGYTF TGTGCCACCAGTGGGCAGGGCGGCGGCTATGGCTACACCTTC - TRBJ1-2 - TRBV24-1
CASSLGFGNYGYTF TGTGCCAGCAGCTTAGGTTTCGGGAACTATGGCTACACCTTC once TRBJ1-2 - TRBV11-2
CASSEGTVNEKLFF TGTGCCAGTAGCGAGGGGACAGTTAATGAAAAACTGTTTTTT many TRBJ1-4 TRBD1 TRBV19
CASRIGAGITDTQYF TGTGCCAGCAGAATAGGGGCGGGAATCACAGATACGCAGTATTTT few TRBJ2-3 - TRBV6-5
CASSAPGDFSQYF TGTGCCAGCAGCGCCCCAGGCGATTTTTCCCAGTACTTC - TRBJ2-5 - TRBV7-2
CASSFSGRATDTQYF TGCGCCAGCAGCTTTAGCGGGAGGGCCACAGATACGCAGTATTTT - TRBJ2-3 TRBD2 TRBV5-1
CASSPLGLAGVYEQYF TGTGCCAGCTCACCACTGGGACTAGCGGGAGTTTACGAGCAGTACTTC once TRBJ2-7 TRBD2 TRBV18
CSVEETGGPYEQYF TGCAGCGTTGAAGAAACAGGGGGACCCTACGAGCAGTACTTC - TRBJ2-7 TRBD1 TRBV29-1
CASSPTGINTGELFF TGCGCCAGCAGCCCTACCGGGATTAACACCGGGGAGCTGTTTTTT - TRBJ2-2 - TRBV10-1
CAWSGMGGRGEKLFF TGTGCCTGGAGTGGTATGGGGGGTCGGGGTGAAAAACTGTTTTTT - TRBJ1-4 - TRBV30
CASSSYRGHLDEQFF TGTGCCAGCAGCTCCTACAGGGGGCATCTCGATGAGCAGTTCTTC few TRBJ2-1 TRBD1 TRBV27
CASNPGTGLYNEQFF TGTGCCAGCAACCCCGGGACAGGGCTCTACAATGAGCAGTTCTTC - TRBJ2-1 TRBD1 TRBV6-5
CASSQDRRLVSGRDEQYF TGTGCCAGCAGCCAAGATAGGAGACTAGTGAGCGGGAGAGACGAGCAGTACTTC - TRBJ2-7 TRBD2 TRBV3-1/TRBV3-2
CASSLGTGGQKYF TGTGCCAGCAGCTTAGGGACAGGGGGCCAGAAGTACTTC - TRBJ2-7 TRBD1 TRBV11-3
CASIQDETAYEQYF TGTGCCAGCATCCAGGATGAAACAGCCTACGAGCAGTACTTC - TRBJ2-7 - TRBV28
CASSLNRVTQTYEQYF TGCGCCAGCAGCTTGAACAGGGTAACCCAAACCTACGAGCAGTACTTC - TRBJ2-7 - TRBV5-1
CASHRGQSLHEQYF TGTGCCAGCCACAGGGGGCAAAGTCTCCACGAGCAGTACTTC - TRBJ2-7 TRBD1 TRBV6-5
CSARNRPEGETQYF TGCAGCGCTAGAAACAGGCCGGAAGGGGAGACCCAGTACTTC - TRBJ2-5 - TRBV29-1
CASSKEVGPLRYTEAFF TGTGCCAGCAGCAAAGAAGTGGGGCCACTTCGGTACACTGAAGCTTTCTTT many TRBJ1-1 - TRBV21-1
CASSTGTSLTDTQYF TGTGCCAGCAGTACCGGGACTAGCCTCACAGATACGCAGTATTTT - TRBJ2-3 TRBD2 TRBV11-2
CASKTGPQVTDTQYF TGCGCCAGCAAGACAGGTCCCCAGGTCACAGATACGCAGTATTTT - TRBJ2-3 - TRBV10-2
CASRPGLALSYEQYF TGTGCCAGCAGACCCGGACTAGCTCTCTCCTACGAGCAGTACTTC - TRBJ2-7 TRBD2 TRBV2
CASSRDRANTGELFF TGTGCCAGCAGCCGTGACAGGGCGAACACCGGGGAGCTGTTTTTT - TRBJ2-2 TRBD1 TRBV6-5
CASLHEEGTRCIF TGTGCCAGCCTCCACGAAGAGGGGACTAGATGTATCTTC - TRBJ2-1 TRBD2 TRBV5-5
CASSLGLENTEAFF TGTGCCAGCAGCCTCGGACTGGAGAACACTGAAGCTTTCTTT - TRBJ1-1 - TRBV11-3
CASSESGYEQYF TGCGCCAGCAGTGAATCAGGATACGAGCAGTACTTC once TRBJ2-7 - TRBV10-2
CASGHGGAGNTIYF TGCGCCAGCGGACATGGAGGGGCCGGAAACACCATATATTTT once TRBJ1-3 - TRBV5-1
CASSPAVAGFSYEQYF TGTGCCAGCAGCCCGGCGGTAGCGGGCTTTTCCTACGAGCAGTACTTC - TRBJ2-7 TRBD2 TRBV6-2/TRBV6-3
CASSRSLGTVYSGANVLTF TGTGCCAGCTCACGCTCCCTGGGGACAGTGTACTCTGGGGCCAACGTCCTGACTTTC - TRBJ2-6 TRBD1 TRBV18
CASSLAGTNSYEQYF TGTGCCAGCAGTTTGGCCGGGACTAACTCCTACGAGCAGTACTTC - TRBJ2-7 TRBD2 TRBV27
CASSPRGRRAYEQYF TGTGCCAGCAGCCCAAGAGGACGCAGGGCCTACGAGCAGTACTTC - TRBJ2-7 - TRBV21-1